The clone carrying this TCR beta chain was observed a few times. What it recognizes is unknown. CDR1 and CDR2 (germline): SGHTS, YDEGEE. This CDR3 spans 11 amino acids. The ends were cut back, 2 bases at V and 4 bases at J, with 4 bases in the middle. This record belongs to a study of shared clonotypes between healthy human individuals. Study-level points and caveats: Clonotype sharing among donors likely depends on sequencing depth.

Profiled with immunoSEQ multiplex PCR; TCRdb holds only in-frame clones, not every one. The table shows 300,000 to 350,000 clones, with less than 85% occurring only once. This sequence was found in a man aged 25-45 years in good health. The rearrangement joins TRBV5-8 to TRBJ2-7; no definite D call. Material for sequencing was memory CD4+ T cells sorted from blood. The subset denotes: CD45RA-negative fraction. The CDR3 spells CASSFFYEQYF. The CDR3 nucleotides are TGTGCCAGCAGCTTTTTTTACGAGCAGTACTTC. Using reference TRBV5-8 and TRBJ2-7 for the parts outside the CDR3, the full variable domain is EAGVTQSPTHLIKTRGQQATLRCSPISGHTSVYWYQQALGLGLQFLLWYDEGEERNRGNFPPRFSGRQFPNYSSELNVNALELEDSALYLCASSFFYEQYFGPGTRLTVT.